This T cell receptor beta chain was captured in a study of brain T cells in children with intractable seizures. Points from the study as a whole: Patients' HCMV serostatus was unknown; virus specificity rests on CDR3 similarity alone. Pre- and post-surgery blood differed in depth, so pre-surgery absences may be undersampling.

Regarding this clone: Its target is unknown.

Method: immunoSEQ multiplex PCR; TCRdb's copy keeps in-frame clones and lacks some. The sample lists under 400,000 clones, roughly 93% occurring once. Between the trimmed V and J ends, which lost 4 bases and 4 bases, there was a span of 18 bases. The length of the CDR3 is 15 residues. The germline V gene has CDR1 SGHKS and CDR2 YYEKEE (reference sequence). Time point indicated: blood from clinic visit 5 months post-surgery; TSC patient then seizure free. Surgery cases with the highest brain T cell transcript signatures were chosen for sequencing. At least one anti-epileptic drug was given before surgery.

The chain employs TRBV5-5 and TRBJ2-7, with D unclear. This material consisted of peripheral blood, taken less than 6 months after surgery. The TCR sequence derives from a boy younger than two with tuberous sclerosis and intractable seizures. The CDR3 DNA sequence: TGTGCCAGCAGCCCCCTGGCCACTCGGATGTACGAGCAGTACTTC. Its protein product is CASSPLATRMYEQYF.